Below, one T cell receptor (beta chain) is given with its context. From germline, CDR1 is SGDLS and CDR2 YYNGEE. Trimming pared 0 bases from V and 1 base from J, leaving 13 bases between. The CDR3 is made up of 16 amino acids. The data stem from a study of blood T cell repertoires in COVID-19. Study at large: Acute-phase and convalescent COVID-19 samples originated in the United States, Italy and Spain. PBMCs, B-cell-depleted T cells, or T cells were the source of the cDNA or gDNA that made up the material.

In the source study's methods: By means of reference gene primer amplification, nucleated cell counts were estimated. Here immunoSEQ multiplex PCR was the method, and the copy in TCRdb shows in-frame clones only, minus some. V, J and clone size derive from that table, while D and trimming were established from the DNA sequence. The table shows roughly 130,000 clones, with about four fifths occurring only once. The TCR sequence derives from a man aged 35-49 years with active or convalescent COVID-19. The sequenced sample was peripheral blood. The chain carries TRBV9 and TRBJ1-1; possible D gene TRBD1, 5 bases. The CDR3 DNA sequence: TGTGCCAGCAGCGTAGGGGCAGGGCCGGGGAACACTGAAGCTTTCTTT. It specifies CASSVGAGPGNTEAFF.